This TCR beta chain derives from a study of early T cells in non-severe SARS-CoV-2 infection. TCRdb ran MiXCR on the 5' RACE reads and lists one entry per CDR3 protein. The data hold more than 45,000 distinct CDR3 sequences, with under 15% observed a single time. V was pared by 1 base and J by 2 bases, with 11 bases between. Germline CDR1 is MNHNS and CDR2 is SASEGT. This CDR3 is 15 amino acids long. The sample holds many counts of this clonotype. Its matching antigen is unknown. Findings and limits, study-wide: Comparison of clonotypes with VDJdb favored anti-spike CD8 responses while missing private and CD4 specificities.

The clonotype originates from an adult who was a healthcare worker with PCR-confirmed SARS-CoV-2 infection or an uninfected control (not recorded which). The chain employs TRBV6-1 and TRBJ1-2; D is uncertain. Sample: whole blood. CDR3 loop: CASSEGYISNYGYTF. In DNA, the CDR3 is TGTGCCAGCAGTGAAGGGTACATCTCGAACTATGGCTACACCTTC.